A single sample is the source of the 16 T cell receptor beta chains below, sequenced in a study of response to subunit inactivated influenza vaccine. TCRdb passed the RT-PCR reads through MiXCR, listing each CDR3 protein once. The profile covers roughly 630,000 distinct CDR3 sequences, with around 13% appearing a single time and 7.5% to 8% taken by the ten largest. The specimen comprised PBMCs from blood, sampled 14 to 15 days before vaccination. The receptors come from a man over 45 who received an inactivated influenza vaccine.

Here the CDR3 reads CSAPRMERDYGYTF. CDR3 nucleotides: TGCAGTGCTCCCAGGATGGAGCGGGACTATGGCTACACCTTC. The rearrangement uses TRBV20-1 and TRBJ1-2; D unresolved. With 5 bases removed from V and 3 bases from J, the gap between germline ends came to 16 bases. Germline V gene data show CDR1 as DFQATT and CDR2 as SNEGSKA (reference sequence). This CDR3 has 14 residues.

This clonotype came up many times. The chain uses TRBV2 and TRBJ2-5; 12 nucleotides line up with TRBD2. The trim removed 8 bases at V and 5 bases at J, leaving 12 bases unmatched. Germline CDR1 SNHLY, CDR2 FYNNEI. This CDR3 spans 16 amino acids. This CDR3 is CASLKSGTSGSETQYF. CDR3 nucleotide sequence: TGTGCCAGCCTGAAGTCCGGGACTAGCGGGTCGGAGACCCAGTACTTC. The full variable domain, rest sourced from reference TRBV2 and TRBJ2-5, is EPEVTQTPSHQVTQMGQEVILRCVPISNHLYFYWYRQILGQKVEFLVSFYNNEISEKSEIFDDQFSVERPDGSNFTLKIRSTKLEDSAMYFCASLKSGTSGSETQYFGPGTRLLVL.

This clonotype was observed at least ten times. The CDR3 DNA follows: TGTGCCAGCAGCCTCAAGTCTGGGGGGCCACCCTATGGCTACACCTTC. It translates to CASSLKSGGPPYGYTF. This chain links TRBV7-2 with TRBJ1-2; TRBD1 is a possible D gene (6 bases). Germline CDR1 reads SGHTA; CDR2 reads FQGNSA. The V gene lost 5 bases and the J gene lost 4 bases, with 20 bases spanning the gap. CDR3 size: 16 residues.

The V gene is TRBV30, the J gene TRBJ1-5; no clear D gene. From germline, CDR1 is GTSNPN and CDR2 SVGIG (reference sequence). Trimming stripped 2 bases from V and 5 bases from J, with 7 bases between. CDR3 size: 12 residues. The CDR3 nucleotides read TGTGCCTGGAGTTTAGACGATCAGCCCCAGCATTTT. Translated: CAWSLDDQPQHF.

The table lists this clonotype with many counts. The rearrangement joins TRBV5-1 to TRBJ2-7; 7 nucleotides align to TRBD2. J lost 3 bases, V lost 0 bases, and 6 bases had no gene match. Germline CDR1 and CDR2: SGHRS and YFSETQ. This CDR3 has 15 amino acids. This chain's CDR3 is CASSLASGLIYEQYF. As DNA, the CDR3 is TGCGCCAGCAGCTTGGCCTCGGGACTAATCTACGAGCAGTACTTC.

This clonotype has ten or more counts. For the CDR3, the DNA is TGTGCCAGTGTCAGAGGGCAGCGCTTTAACTATGGCTACACCTTC. Its protein product is CASVRGQRFNYGYTF. The chain carries TRBV7-2 and TRBJ1-2; D is ambiguous. CDR3 size: 15 residues. Trimming took 9 bases from V and 1 from J, leaving 18 bases between them. Germline CDR1 reads SGHTA; CDR2 reads FQGNSA.

This chain uses TRBV11-2 with TRBJ2-7; D gene ambiguous. V was trimmed by 6 bases and J by 6 bases, leaving 9 bases between them. Germline CDR1 is SGHAT and CDR2 is FQNNGV. The CDR3 extends over 11 amino acids. CDR3 sequence reads: CASRDELEQYF. The CDR3, as DNA: TGTGCCAGCAGGGACGAGCTCGAGCAGTACTTC.

This clonotype came up a few times. The chain employs TRBV19 and TRBJ2-7; D is ambiguous. CDR1 and CDR2 from the germline V gene are LNHDA and SQIVND (reference sequence). Trimming left V 3 bases short and J 3 bases short, with 12 bases between. This CDR3 comprises 14 residues. This chain's CDR3 is CASSMGTIVYEQYF. CDR3 DNA sequence: TGTGCCAGTAGTATGGGAACAATCGTCTACGAGCAGTACTTC. Full variable domain (remainder filled in from reference TRBV19 and TRBJ2-7): DGGITQSPKYLFRKEGQNVTLSCEQNLNHDAMYWYRQDPGQGLRLIYYSQIVNDFQKGDIAEGYSVSREKKESFPLTVTSAQKNPTAFYLCASSMGTIVYEQYFGPGTRLTVT.

There are many counts of this clonotype. The chain joins TRBV3-1 to TRBJ2-5; D uncertain. This CDR3 spans 12 amino acids. Looked up from germline, CDR1 is LGHDT and CDR2 is YNNKEL (reference sequence). Deletions cut 4 bases from V and 10 bases from J, with 13 bases between. The CDR3 DNA is TGTGCCAGCAGCCCAGAACGAGGCGGCCAGTACTTC. As protein: CASSPERGGQYF.

This chain links TRBV12-3 or TRBV12-4 with TRBJ1-6; 10 nucleotides match TRBD1. V lost 5 bases and J lost 5; bases outside the gene matches: 6. The CDR3 is made up of 16 amino acids. The CDR3 loop is CASSTQGQGNNSPLHF. The CDR3 nucleotides read TGTGCCAGCAGTACACAGGGACAGGGGAATAATTCACCCCTCCACTTT.

The CDR3 DNA is TGTGCCAGTAGTATCGGTTCTTCACCCCTCCACTTT. Amino acids: CASSIGSSPLHF. The chain combines TRBV19 with TRBJ1-6; D unresolved. CDR1 is LNHDA and CDR2 is SQIVND in the germline V gene (reference sequence). The CDR3 runs 12 residues. V lost 3 bases and J lost 9, with 6 bases in between. The entire variable domain, with the rest obtained from reference TRBV19 and TRBJ1-6, is as follows: DGGITQSPKYLFRKEGQNVTLSCEQNLNHDAMYWYRQDPGQGLRLIYYSQIVNDFQKGDIAEGYSVSREKKESFPLTVTSAQKNPTAFYLCASSIGSSPLHFGNGTRLTVT.

The DNA for the CDR3 is TGTGCCAGCAGCTTAGCCCGGTCTAGTCTGTCCTACAATGAGCAGTTCTTC. Its translation is CASSLARSSLSYNEQFF. The chain couples TRBV11-2 to TRBJ2-1; D uncertain. Trimming shortened V by 1 base and J by 1 base, and 14 bases separated the two germline ends. Per germline, CDR1 SGHAT and CDR2 FQNNGV. The CDR3 totals 17 residues.

The chain is built from TRBV5-1 and TRBJ1-2; TRBD1 might be the D (5 bases). The CDR3 consists of 15 residues. Germline V gene sequence: CDR1 SGHRS, CDR2 YFSETQ. Between the trimmed V and J ends, which lost 4 bases and 2 bases, there was a span of 15 bases. The CDR3 reads CASSPGPGRNYGYTF. In DNA form, the CDR3 reads TGCGCCAGCAGCCCGGGTCCAGGGAGAAACTATGGCTACACCTTC.

A few counts support this clonotype. The V and J genes are TRBV7-9 and TRBJ1-2; a weak D match, TRBD1 (5 bases). Trimming removed 1 base at V and 0 bases at J, with 15 bases between. Germline V gene lookup returns CDR1 SEHNR and CDR2 FQNEAQ (reference sequence). The CDR3 is made up of 17 amino acids. For the CDR3, the DNA is TGTGCCAGCAGCTTAGGAACCCGGGACGGATCTAACTATGGCTACACCTTC. It encodes CASSLGTRDGSNYGYTF.

This clonotype was recorded a few times. This chain joins TRBV28 and TRBJ2-1; TRBD1 matches 9 bases. The CDR3 runs 14 residues. V lost 6 bases and J lost 8; bases outside the gene matches: 8. CDR1 is MDHEN, CDR2 SYDVKM, per germline. The CDR3 loop reads CASRSRDREYEQFF. In DNA, the CDR3 is TGTGCCAGCAGATCCCGGGACAGGGAATATGAGCAGTTCTTC.

This chain uses TRBV11-1 with TRBJ1-1; D perhaps matches TRBD1 (5 bases). Between the trimmed V and J ends, which lost 3 bases and 1 base, there was a span of 18 bases. Germline CDR1 is SGHAT and CDR2 is FQDESV (reference sequence). The CDR3 covers 17 residues. CDR3 nucleotide sequence: TGTGCCAGCAGCTTTTTTTCTGTAGGGACCGCGAACACTGAAGCTTTCTTT. Translating it yields CASSFFSVGTANTEAFF.